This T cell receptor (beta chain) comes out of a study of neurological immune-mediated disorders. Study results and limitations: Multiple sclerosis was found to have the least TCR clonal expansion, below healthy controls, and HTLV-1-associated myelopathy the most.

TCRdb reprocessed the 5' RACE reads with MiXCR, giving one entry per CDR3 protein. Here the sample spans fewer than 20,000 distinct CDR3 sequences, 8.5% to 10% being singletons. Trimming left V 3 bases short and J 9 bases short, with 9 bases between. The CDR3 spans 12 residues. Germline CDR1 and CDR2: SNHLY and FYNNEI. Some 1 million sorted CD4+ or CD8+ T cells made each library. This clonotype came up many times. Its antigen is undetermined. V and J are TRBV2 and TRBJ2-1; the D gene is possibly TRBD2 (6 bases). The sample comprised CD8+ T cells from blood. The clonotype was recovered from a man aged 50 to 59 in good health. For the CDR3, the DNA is TGTGCCAGCAGTGAGGGGGGTGGTGAGCAGTTCTTC. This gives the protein CASSEGGGEQFF. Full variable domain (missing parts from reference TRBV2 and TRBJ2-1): EPEVTQTPSHQVTQMGQEVILRCVPISNHLYFYWYRQILGQKVEFLVSFYNNEISEKSEIFDDQFSVERPDGSNFTLKIRSTKLEDSAMYFCASSEGGGEQFFGPGTRLTVL.